This TCR beta chain was recorded in a study of CD8+CD57+ T cells in acquired aplastic anemia (dated by TCRdb to the late 2010s). For the study in its entirety: Extracted DNA from sorted CD4+ and CD8+ cells averaged about 3.4 ug, ranging from roughly 0.17 to 30 ug. For healthy donor samples, the average read count was about 10.8 million for CD4+ cells and roughly 12 million for CD8+ cells. Findings and caveats that apply to the study as a whole: Roughly 30 CD8+ CDR3 sequences were shared between patients and controls but appeared highly expressed in patients and within their immunodominant clones. CD8+ Simpson's diversity did not differ significantly between patients and healthy controls (P=0.060).

TCR beta VDJ combination and CDR3 sequence profiling used genomic DNA as the template. An Illumina HiSeq 2000 was used for TCR repertoire sequencing. The original methods were these. TRBV/TRBJ rearrangement plots, CDR3 size and DJ length profiles, and Simpson's diversity index were used to evaluate the repertoires. The most abundant DNA sequence in the deep sequencing data was taken as the immunodominant clone. CDR3 amino acid sequences were checked for sharing across subjects and were also compared against the VDJdb database and published repertoires. The public sequencing data were trimmed at Q25 with fastp and processed into clonotypes with MiXCR by TCRdb, which kept only in-frame beta chains. Each entry is one CDR3 protein sequence, shown with its most common DNA and genes. TCRdb assigned the V and J calls; the authors' analysis was not used. This sample lists some 220,000 distinct CDR3 sequences; 34% were detected once. Roughly 1.1% of the sample belongs to the ten largest clones.

V is pruned by 5 bases and J by 4 bases, leaving 2 bases of the junction without a gene match. The germline V gene (reference sequence) provides CDR1 LNHDA and CDR2 SQIVND. The CDR3 contains 13 residues, cysteine and phenylalanine counted. Only the CDR3 DNA stays, 39 bases, in frame from base 1. With regard to this clonotype: Its antigen is still unknown. Within one base of it there is no much larger clone, and no base qualities were kept.

In this study, sorted CD4+ and CD8+ T cells from the blood of healthy subjects and of severe aplastic anemia patients had their TCR repertoires deep-sequenced. Ficoll-Paque density gradient centrifugation was used to isolate peripheral blood mononuclear cells. Before DNA was extracted, CD4+ and CD8+ T cells were sorted using either FACS or magnetic beads. This sequence was found in a human donor in good health, serving as a control. Source material: sorted CD4+, CD8+, or CD8+CD57+ T cells (not recorded which) from PBMCs. This chain is built from TRBV19 and TRBJ1-5; the central 7 bases match TRBD1. The CDR3 reads as follows: CASSAQGNQPQHF. DNA sequence: TGTGCCAGTAGTGCACAGGGGAATCAGCCCCAGCATTTT. Joined to the reference TRBV19 and TRBJ1-5 proteins, this CDR3 gives the full variable domain: DGGITQSPKYLFRKEGQNVTLSCEQNLNHDAMYWYRQDPGQGLRLIYYSQIVNDFQKGDIAEGYSVSREKKESFPLTVTSAQKNPTAFYLCASSAQGNQPQHFGDGTRLSIL.